This paragraph reports one T cell receptor (beta chain). The record originates from a study of shared clonotypes between healthy human individuals. About the research overall: The donors, two women and a few men, were aged 18 to 49.

Genomic DNA of every subset was divided equally among multiple immunoSEQ plates. DNA at about 0.2 ug, approximately 30,000 T cell genomes, went into sorted-subset replicate PCRs. Using immunoSEQ multiplex PCR, the repertoire was profiled, and TCRdb retains in-frame clones only, with some absent. In the table there are roughly 1,800,000 clones, about 95% of which are singletons. CD8 cells regarded as naive lacked CD45RO, were positively chosen for CCR7, and omitted terminally differentiated effector memory CD45RA+ cells. Free of recent acute infections or vaccinations, the donors were healthy HIV-negative adults. Specimen: naive CD8+ T cells sorted from blood. This receptor was obtained from a man between 18 and 29 years old in good health.

Here the CDR3 DNA reads TGTGCCAGCAGTGAGCAGGTGGAGGCGGCAAGTTGGAACACTGAAGCTTTCTTT. Its protein product is CASSEQVEAASWNTEAFF. The genes are TRBV2 and TRBJ1-1; D not resolved. V lost 3 bases to trimming and J lost 1 base, with 21 bases between them. In germline, CDR1 is SNHLY, CDR2 FYNNEI. The CDR3 is made up of 18 amino acids.